One sample yielded the 27 T cell receptor beta chains listed below, sequenced in a study of T-cell reconstitution after alpha-beta-depleted transplantation in children (dated by TCRdb to 2015 to 2016). The label giving this sample's treatment or condition can be read as: allogeneic hematopoietic cell transplantation with graft depleted of TCRalphabeta T cells and CD19 B cells. Libraries were built with PCR. For sequencing, an Illumina HiSeq 2500 was employed. TCR library preparation used molecular barcoding, with unique molecular identifiers applied to normalize quantification of the TCRbeta repertoire. TCRdb trimmed public reads at Q25 via fastp, called clones via MiXCR and kept in-frame beta chains. For every CDR3 protein sequence, its rows merge into one entry that carries the most common genes and DNA. For this sample the table gives 540,000 or so distinct CDR3 sequences, of which 23% were detected only once. The biggest ten clones account for 11% to 15% of the sample.

The sequences come from PBMCs, mostly from graft donor cells, collected 360 days after TCRalphabeta/CD19-depleted stem cell transplant. These receptors originate from a boy in the first two years of life who had a stem cell transplant for acute myeloid leukemia, so the T cells may come from the graft donor.

This clonotype appeared many times. The gene calls are TRBV10-2 and TRBJ1-4; the D gene is possibly TRBD1 (5 bases). V shed 4 bases and J shed 7 bases, with 13 bases lying between them. In germline, CDR1 is WSHSY, CDR2 SAAADI. The CDR3 spans 14 residues. The CDR3 coding sequence is TGCGCCAGCAGTGGGGCAGGGCCTGCTGAAAAACTGTTTTTT. It translates to CASSGAGPAEKLFF.

In this sample, this clonotype turned up many times. The V gene is TRBV6-6, the J gene TRBJ2-1; possible D gene TRBD2, 5 bases. This CDR3 region has 14 residues. Per germline, CDR1 MNHNY and CDR2 SVGAGI (reference sequence). V shed 2 bases and J shed 7 bases, with 12 bases lying between them. The CDR3 reads CASSYLASRNEQFF. In DNA, the CDR3 is TGTGCCAGCAGTTACCTGGCTAGCAGGAATGAGCAGTTCTTC.

This clonotype was recorded many times. This chain uses TRBV27 with TRBJ2-1; 14 positions match TRBD2. After removal of 5 bases from V and 7 bases from J, the junction contained 7 bases not matched to a gene. The CDR3 length is 16 residues. From germline, CDR1 is MNHEY and CDR2 SMNVEV (reference sequence). CDR3 residues: CASSPPGTSGGNEQFF. The CDR3 DNA reads TGTGCCAGCAGTCCCCCCGGGACTAGCGGGGGAAATGAGCAGTTCTTC.

This chain links TRBV5-1 with TRBJ1-2; unclear D gene. Per germline, CDR1 SGHRS and CDR2 YFSETQ. The V gene lost 1 base and the J gene lost 4 bases, with 20 bases spanning the gap. This CDR3 spans 17 amino acids. The CDR3 here is CASSLRSLVGVSYGYTF. DNA for the CDR3: TGCGCCAGCAGCTTGCGAAGTTTGGTTGGGGTTAGCTATGGCTACACCTTC.

The gene calls are TRBV6-5 and TRBJ2-1; TRBD2 agrees at 9 bases. CDR1 MNHEY and CDR2 SVGAGI come from the germline V gene. The CDR3 contains 15 residues. With V trimmed by 5 bases and J by 5 bases, 7 bases remained unmatched. For the CDR3, the DNA is TGTGCCAGCAGTCCCTCGCGGGGGGGACACAATGAGCAGTTCTTC. This sequence encodes CASSPSRGGHNEQFF.

V gene TRBV7-2 combines with J gene TRBJ2-1; D gene ambiguous. The V end was cut by 1 base, the J end by 3 bases, with 13 bases between. Germline V CDR1 and CDR2: SGHTA, FQGNSA. This CDR3 has 16 amino acids. CDR3 bases: TGTGCCAGCAGCTTAGACGCTCCAACCGTCTACAATGAGCAGTTCTTC. Protein sequence: CASSLDAPTVYNEQFF.

The chain has TRBV12-3 or TRBV12-4 and TRBJ2-1, with 8 bases matching TRBD2. The ends lost 2 bases at V and 9 bases at J; junction bases unmatched: 15. The CDR3 spans 17 residues. In DNA form, the CDR3 reads TGTGCCAGCAGTTTACTCGGGGGGGGACTGGAGGCTGTTGAGCAGTTCTTC. Protein: CASSLLGGGLEAVEQFF.

This clonotype has more than one count but fewer than ten. The chain combines TRBV20-1 with TRBJ1-5; D is possibly TRBD1 (5 bases). The germline V and J ends were trimmed by 3 bases and 4 bases, with 16 bases remaining between them. The germline gives CDR1 DFQATT, CDR2 SNEGSKA (reference sequence). The CDR3 runs 15 residues. The CDR3 spells CSARPGTLINQPQHF. In DNA, the CDR3 is TGCAGTGCTAGGCCCGGGACTCTGATAAATCAGCCCCAGCATTTT.

The chain has TRBV6-5 and TRBJ2-1, with 9 positions matching TRBD2. The CDR3 consists of 15 residues. Germline V gives CDR1 MNHEY, CDR2 SVGAGI. The trim removed 5 bases at V and 8 bases at J, leaving 10 bases unmatched. In DNA form, the CDR3 reads TGTGCCAGCAGTCACATAGCGGGGGCCCCTCATGAGCAGTTCTTC. Encoded protein: CASSHIAGAPHEQFF.

Only a few counts were recorded for this clonotype. The chain has TRBV4-1 and TRBJ1-1, with D possibly matching TRBD1 (5 bases). Per the germline V gene, CDR1 is MGHRA and CDR2 is YSYEKL. The CDR3 contains 12 residues. The V end was cut by 1 base, the J end by 11 bases, with 11 bases between. The CDR3: CASSQVGREAFF. The CDR3 DNA reads TGCGCCAGCAGCCAAGTCGGCAGGGAGGCTTTCTTT.

This clonotype has at least ten counts. The chain recombines TRBV30 with TRBJ2-3, with D perhaps matching TRBD2 (6 bases). Germline lookup yields CDR1 GTSNPN and CDR2 SVGIG (reference sequence). Trimming removed 0 bases from V and 11 bases from J, with 12 bases in between. The CDR3 consists of 12 residues. The DNA for the CDR3 is TGTGCCTGGAGTGTAACGCGGGAAATGCAGTATTTT. It encodes CAWSVTREMQYF.

The rearrangement joins TRBV15 to TRBJ2-2; unclear D gene. V lost 3 bases and J lost 6, with 8 bases in between. The CDR3 has 13 residues. Germline V lookup: CDR1 LNHNV, CDR2 YYDKDF (reference sequence). This chain's CDR3 is CATSSQVSGELFF. The CDR3 DNA reads TGTGCCACCAGCAGCCAGGTGTCCGGGGAGCTGTTTTTT.

This clonotype was seen ten or more times. This chain links TRBV21-1 with TRBJ2-5; the table's D call of TRBD1 was not tested on the DNA. TRBV21-1 is a known pseudogene. The CDR3 has 15 residues. CDR3 residues: CASSKPLGVWETQYF. The CDR3 nucleotides are TGTGCCAGCAGCAAACCCTTGGGGGTTTGGGAGACCCAGTACTTC.

V gene TRBV20-1 combines with J gene TRBJ2-1; TRBD1 or TRBD2 may be the D gene (5 bases each). This CDR3 has 15 amino acids. From germline, CDR1 is DFQATT and CDR2 SNEGSKA (reference sequence). Trimming took 6 bases from V and 8 from J, leaving 23 bases between them. The CDR3 reads CSAKTGTAKIDEQFF. CDR3 nucleotides: TGCAGTGCAAAAACCGGGACGGCGAAAATCGATGAGCAGTTCTTC.

The V gene is TRBV3-1, the J gene TRBJ2-7; 9 bases are a match to TRBD1. CDR3 length equals 16 residues. Germline trimming cut 1 base from V and 4 bases from J; bases unmatched to any gene: 8. Looked up from germline, CDR1 is LGHDT and CDR2 is YNNKEL (reference sequence). The chain's CDR3 is CASSQADPGQGYEQYF. The CDR3 DNA reads as TGTGCCAGCAGCCAAGCGGACCCGGGACAGGGATACGAGCAGTACTTC.

The genes are TRBV20-1 and TRBJ2-1; D gene uncertain. Germline CDR1 reads DFQATT; CDR2 reads SNEGSKA (reference sequence). V lost 2 bases, J lost 4 bases, and 6 bases lay in between. The CDR3 spans 12 residues. The CDR3 region is CSARNRYNEQFF. Here the CDR3 DNA reads TGCAGTGCTAGAAACAGATACAATGAGCAGTTCTTC.

This clonotype was recorded many times. The CDR3 here is CASSNGLAGETQYF. CDR3 coding DNA: TGTGCCAGCAGTAACGGACTAGCCGGGGAGACCCAGTACTTC. This chain uses TRBV5-6 with TRBJ2-5; 8 bases are a match to TRBD2. The CDR3 is made up of 14 amino acids. Germline V gene sequence: CDR1 SGHDT, CDR2 YYEEEE. Unmatched junction bases numbered 8, after V lost 5 bases and J lost 5 bases.

A few counts support this clonotype. The chain employs TRBV28 and TRBJ2-7; 7 bases match TRBD1. V trimming: 6 bases; J trimming: 3 bases; junction bases outside the gene matches: 8. The germline V gene has CDR1 MDHEN and CDR2 SYDVKM. This CDR3 region has 14 residues. In nucleotides, the CDR3 is TGTGCCAGCAGCAGAGAGGGGGCAAGCTACGAGCAGTACGTC. It specifies CASSREGASYEQYV.

The gene calls are TRBV6-1 and TRBJ1-2; 7 bases are a match to TRBD1. Germline V gene lookup returns CDR1 MNHNS and CDR2 SASEGT. With V trimmed by 6 bases and J by 4 bases, 8 bases remained unmatched. The CDR3 is 14 amino acids. In DNA form, the CDR3 reads TGTGCCAGCAGCAAACCGGGACAGACCTATGGCTACACCTTC. This gives the protein CASSKPGQTYGYTF.

This clonotype turned up a few times. The rearrangement joins TRBV20-1 to TRBJ1-5; possible D gene TRBD1, 6 bases. V lost 1 base to trimming and J lost 10 bases, with 17 bases between them. The CDR3 has 14 amino acids. Per germline, CDR1 DFQATT and CDR2 SNEGSKA (reference sequence). CDR3 sequence reads: CSARADTGRNPQHF. In DNA, the CDR3 is TGCAGTGCTAGAGCCGACACAGGGAGAAACCCCCAGCATTTT.

This clonotype was recorded a few times. The CDR3 loop is CASSQGRTALGQYV. The CDR3 nucleotides read TGTGCCAGCAGCCAAGGGCGGACAGCCTTGGGTCAGTACGTC. The chain links TRBV3-1 to TRBJ2-7, with D perhaps TRBD1 (6 bases). The CDR3 is 14 residues long. Trimming removed 1 base from V and 10 bases from J, with 17 bases in between. Germline CDR1 and CDR2: LGHDT and YNNKEL (reference sequence).

This chain uses TRBV6-1 with TRBJ1-5, with 8 nucleotides matching TRBD1. The CDR3 totals 15 residues. Germline V CDR1 and CDR2: MNHNS, SASEGT. V shed 6 bases, J shed 6 bases, and the junction held 10 bases outside the gene matches. CDR3 region: CASSPDRELGQPQHF. The CDR3 DNA reads TGTGCCAGCAGCCCGGACAGGGAGTTGGGTCAGCCCCAGCATTTT.

This chain connects TRBV12-3 or TRBV12-4 to TRBJ2-7; possibly TRBD2 for D (7 bases). V lost 4 bases to trimming and J lost 6 bases, with 10 bases between them. CDR3 size: 12 residues. Here the CDR3 DNA reads TGTGCCAGCAGTTACGGGGGGCTCGAGCAGTACTTC. Its protein product is CASSYGGLEQYF.

This clonotype was counted a few times. V usage is TRBV6-1 and J usage is TRBJ2-3; 7 positions match TRBD1. This CDR3 is built from 16 residues. The V and J ends lost 8 bases and 6 bases, in that order; junction bases with no gene match: 17. CDR1 MNHNS and CDR2 SASEGT come from the germline V gene. CDR3 bases: TGTGCCAGCTACCCCCAGACAGGGTGGTCTGGGGATACGCAGTATTTT. Its translation: CASYPQTGWSGDTQYF.

V is TRBV20-1 and J is TRBJ1-1, with a tentative D call TRBD1 (5 bases). The V end lost 5 bases, the J end lost 4 bases, and 14 bases lay between the germline ends. Germline loops: CDR1 DFQATT, CDR2 SNEGSKA (reference sequence). This CDR3 contains 13 residues. The CDR3 DNA follows: TGCAGTGCTTCCGCAGGGAAGGGCACTGAAGCTTTCTTT. Translating gives CSASAGKGTEAFF.

This CDR3 reads CASSSGDSTYEQYF. The CDR3 DNA follows: TGTGCCAGCTCTTCCGGGGACAGTACCTACGAGCAGTACTTC. The rearrangement links TRBV6-1 to TRBJ2-7; 7 bases agree with TRBD1. Germline lookup yields CDR1 MNHNS and CDR2 SASEGT. The CDR3 has 14 amino acids. Trimming cost V 8 bases and J 2 bases; bases outside gene matches: 9.

The J gene is TRBJ2-7, the V gene TRBV5-1; 8 nucleotides line up with TRBD1. The V gene end was trimmed by 4 bases and the J gene end by 10 bases; junction bases not matched to a gene: 7. Germline V lookup: CDR1 SGHRS, CDR2 YFSETQ. The CDR3 is made up of 12 amino acids. CDR3 sequence (DNA): TGCGCCAGCAGCACGGGGACAGGCGCCCAGTACGTC. This codes for CASSTGTGAQYV.